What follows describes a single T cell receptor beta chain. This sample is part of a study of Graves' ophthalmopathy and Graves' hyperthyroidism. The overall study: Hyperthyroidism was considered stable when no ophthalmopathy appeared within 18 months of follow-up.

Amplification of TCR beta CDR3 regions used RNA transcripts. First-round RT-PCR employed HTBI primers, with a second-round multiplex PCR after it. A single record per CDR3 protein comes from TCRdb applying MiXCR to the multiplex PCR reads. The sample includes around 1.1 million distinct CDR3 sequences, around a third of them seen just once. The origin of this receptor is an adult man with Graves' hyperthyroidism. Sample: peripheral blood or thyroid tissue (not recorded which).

CDR3 loop: CASSFEGEREQYF. For the CDR3, the DNA is TGTGCCAGCAGCTTTGAGGGGGAGAGGGAGCAGTACTTC. V and J are TRBV7-9 and TRBJ2-7; possible D gene TRBD1, 6 bases. From germline, CDR1 is SEHNR and CDR2 FQNEAQ (reference sequence). V lost 3 bases and J lost 7, with 13 bases in between. The CDR3 has 13 residues.